The rows below give T cell receptor beta chains drawn from one sample of a study of blood T cell repertoires in COVID-19. The table came from immunoSEQ multiplex PCR; TCRdb's copy has only in-frame clones and leaves some out. The sample lists 150,000 to 250,000 clones, approximately 84% occurring once. The sequenced sample was peripheral blood. These receptors were collected from a human donor with acute or convalescent COVID-19. The donor label of this sample is uncertain. Each CDR3 is given with its conserved first and last residue. The D gene is left open where the match is weak. Only some rows state a clone size, as once, few, many or a class for expanded clones.

>TRBJ2-2|TRBV6-5|NA|NA|13
CASSYGQRGELFF
TGTGCCAGCAGTTACGGACAGCGAGGGGAGCTGTTTTTT
>TRBJ2-5|TRBV27|TRBD2|NA|14
CASSLRTSGQTQYF
TGTGCCAGCAGTTTACGGACTAGCGGGCAGACCCAGTACTTC
>TRBJ1-5|TRBV27|NA|NA|12
CASSFQDQPQHF
TGTGCCAGCAGTTTCCAGGATCAGCCCCAGCATTTT
>TRBJ1-4|TRBV6-5|NA|NA|14
CANPLGSGSEKLFF
TGTGCCAACCCCCTCGGTAGCGGAAGTGAAAAACTGTTTTTT
>TRBJ1-2|TRBV5-6|TRBD1|NA|15
CASSLGGTGDHGYTF
TGTGCCAGCAGCTTGGGGGGGACAGGGGACCATGGCTACACCTTC
>TRBJ2-7|TRBV5-4|TRBD1|few|14
CASSLITGDHEQYF
TGTGCCAGCAGCTTGATAACAGGGGATCACGAGCAGTACTTC
>TRBJ2-1|TRBV2|TRBD1|NA|15
CASSTNRGLYNEQFF
TGTGCCAGCAGTACAAACAGGGGGCTGTACAATGAGCAGTTCTTC
>TRBJ1-3|TRBV19|NA|NA|15
CASSMFRVSGNTIYF
TGTGCCAGTAGTATGTTCAGGGTATCTGGAAACACCATATATTTT
>TRBJ1-5|TRBV7-2|NA|NA|15
CASSLDGRRNQPQHF
TGTGCCAGCAGCTTAGATGGCAGGCGCAATCAGCCCCAGCATTTT
>TRBJ2-1|TRBV21-1|NA|NA|18
CASSKPSRFLSSYNEQFF
TGTGCCAGCAGCAAACCTTCTCGTTTCTTGAGCTCCTACAATGAGCAGTTCTTC
>TRBJ2-1|TRBV11-2|TRBD1|NA|19
CASSSPGQGRAGPYNEQFF
TGTGCCAGCAGCTCCCCCGGACAGGGGAGAGCGGGGCCGTACAATGAGCAGTTCTTC
>TRBJ1-3|TRBV7-9|TRBD1|NA|14
CASSLAGGGNTIYF
TGTGCCAGCAGCTTAGCAGGGGGCGGAAACACCATATATTTT
>TRBJ2-1|TRBV5-1|TRBD2|NA|16
CASSLQTSGGYNEQFF
TGCGCCAGCAGCTTGCAGACTAGCGGGGGCTACAATGAGCAGTTCTTC
>TRBJ2-1|TRBV5-4|NA|NA|12
CASSPSLGEQFF
TGTGCCAGCAGCCCGTCCCTCGGGGAGCAGTTCTTC
>TRBJ2-5|TRBV2|TRBD2|NA|19
CASRMGTSGSRGLGETQYF
TGTGCCAGCAGGATGGGGACTAGCGGGAGTAGGGGGCTGGGAGAGACCCAGTACTTC
>TRBJ2-1|TRBV7-9|NA|NA|14
CASSLASGSDKQFF
TGTGCCAGCAGCTTAGCGTCGGGTAGCGACAAGCAGTTCTTC
>TRBJ1-4|TRBV5-1|NA|NA|14
CASSLRGTNEKLFF
TGCGCCAGCAGCTTGAGGGGAACTAATGAAAAACTGTTTTTT
>TRBJ1-1|TRBV2|TRBD1|NA|14
CASSVATGGTEAFF
TGTGCCAGCAGTGTCGCGACAGGGGGCACTGAAGCTTTCTTT